A selection of T cell receptor beta chains follows, all from one sample in a study of T-cell memory formation after mild COVID-19. TCRdb reanalysed the 5' RACE reads using MiXCR and keeps one entry per CDR3 protein. The data hold hundreds of thousands of distinct CDR3 sequences, with 15% to 20% observed a single time. The sequenced material came from PBMCs or a T cell subset sorted from them (not recorded which). Receptor source: an adult woman who had mild COVID-19 (a few samples of this study predate the infection). Cell type and time point are not known. Both conserved end residues are part of each CDR3. A D gene is named only where the DNA matches it firmly. Clone size is stated in some rows and not others, as once, few, many or a class when expanded.

V gene	CDR3 length	clone size	J gene	D gene	CDR3 DNA	CDR3 protein
TRBV28	15	-	TRBJ1-1	TRBD1	TGTGCCAGCAGTTCCTTACAGGGGTTGATCGCTGAAGCTTTCTTT	CASSSLQGLIAEAFF
TRBV5-1	14	few	TRBJ2-5	TRBD1	TGCGCCAGCAGCTTGGAAGGGGGCCCTGAGACCCAGTACTTC	CASSLEGGPETQYF
TRBV12-3/TRBV12-4	14	many	TRBJ2-7	TRBD1	TGTGCCAGCAGTTCAACAGGGGGCCTAGGGGAGCAGTACTTC	CASSSTGGLGEQYF
TRBV7-9	14	-	TRBJ1-1	-	TGTGCCAGCACGAGGTCTCAGGGAGTCCCTGAAGCTTTCTTT	CASTRSQGVPEAFF
TRBV5-6	15	many	TRBJ2-5	TRBD2	TGTGCCAGCAGCTTGGATCTAGCGGGGGAAGAGACCCAGTACTTC	CASSLDLAGEETQYF
TRBV5-1	14	few	TRBJ1-4	-	TGCGCCAGCACAACCGACAGTTATAATGAAAAACTGTTTTTT	CASTTDSYNEKLFF
TRBV28	16	-	TRBJ1-4	TRBD1	TGTGCCAGCAGCTCGGGACAGGGGGCGGTTGGGGAAAAACTGTTTTTT	CASSSGQGAVGEKLFF
TRBV15	18	many	TRBJ2-1	-	TGTGCCACCAGCAGAGAATTGGGGGAGACGGGGGGCCCCAATGAGCAGTTCTTC	CATSRELGETGGPNEQFF
TRBV10-3	12	-	TRBJ1-5	-	TGTGCCATCAGTGATGGGGATCAGCCCCAGCATTTT	CAISDGDQPQHF
TRBV10-3	15	few	TRBJ2-5	TRBD2	TGTGCCATCAGCGGGAGTAGCGGGAGAAGGGAGACCCAGTACTTC	CAISGSSGRRETQYF
TRBV6-6	15	-	TRBJ2-7	TRBD2	TGTGCCAGCAGTGGGTCCCGGGACTACTCCTACGAGCAGTACTTC	CASSGSRDYSYEQYF
TRBV7-9	15	few	TRBJ1-5	TRBD1	TGTGCCAGCAGCCGCGGACAGGGTGTCAATCAGCCCCAGCATTTT	CASSRGQGVNQPQHF
TRBV7-9	18	few	TRBJ2-1	TRBD2	TGTGCCAGCAGCTCCCTTTCAATAGCGGGGGTTTCCTACAATGAGCAGTTCTTC	CASSSLSIAGVSYNEQFF
TRBV29-1	13	-	TRBJ2-7	-	TGCAGCGTAGGGAGGGGGCTCTCCTACGAGCAGTACTTC	CSVGRGLSYEQYF
TRBV7-2	12	-	TRBJ1-1	-	TGTGCCAGCAGCTTAGAACGCACTGAAGCTTTCTTT	CASSLERTEAFF
TRBV4-3	17	-	TRBJ2-3	-	TGCGCCAGCAGCCAAGATTCAGGAGGAACCTTCACAGATACGCAGTATTTT	CASSQDSGGTFTDTQYF
TRBV11-2	13	-	TRBJ2-1	-	TGTGCCAGCAGCTTTCATCGGTACAATGAGCAGTTCTTC	CASSFHRYNEQFF
TRBV3-1	16	few	TRBJ1-4	TRBD1	TGTGCCAGCAGCCAAGGACAGGGAGCGGGAGGTGAAAAACTGTTTTTT	CASSQGQGAGGEKLFF
TRBV30	14	-	TRBJ1-6	-	TGTGCCTGGAACCCCAGGGGTTGGAATTCACCCCTCCACTTT	CAWNPRGWNSPLHF
TRBV20-1	16	few	TRBJ2-2	-	TGCAGTGCTTCGAGGCGAGGGCCCGCGAACACCGGGGAGCTGTTTTTT	CSASRRGPANTGELFF
TRBV6-5	15	few	TRBJ1-3	TRBD1	TGTGCCAGCAGGCCTGACAGGGGTCCTGAAAACACCATATATTTT	CASRPDRGPENTIYF
TRBV20-1	15	-	TRBJ2-5	TRBD1	TGCAGTGCTAGTGGAGAGGGGGCTTCTCTGGAGACCCAGTACTTC	CSASGEGASLETQYF